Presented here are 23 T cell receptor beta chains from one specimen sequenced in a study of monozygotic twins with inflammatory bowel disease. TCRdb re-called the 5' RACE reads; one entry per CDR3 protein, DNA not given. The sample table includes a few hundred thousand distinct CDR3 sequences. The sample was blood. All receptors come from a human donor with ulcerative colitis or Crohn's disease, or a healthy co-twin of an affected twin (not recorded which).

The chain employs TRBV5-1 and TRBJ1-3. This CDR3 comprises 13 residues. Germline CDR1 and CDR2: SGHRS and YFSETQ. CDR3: CASSLGVGNTIYF.

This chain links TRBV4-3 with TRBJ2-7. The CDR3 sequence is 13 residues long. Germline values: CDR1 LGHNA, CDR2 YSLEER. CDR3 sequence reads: CASSLSESYEQYF.

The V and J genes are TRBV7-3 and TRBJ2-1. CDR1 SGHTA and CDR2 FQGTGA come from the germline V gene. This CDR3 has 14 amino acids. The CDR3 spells CASSPLFEADEQFF.

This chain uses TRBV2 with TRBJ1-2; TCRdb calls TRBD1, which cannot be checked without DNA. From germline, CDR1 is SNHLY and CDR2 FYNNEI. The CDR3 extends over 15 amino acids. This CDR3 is CASSSDRGANYGYTF.

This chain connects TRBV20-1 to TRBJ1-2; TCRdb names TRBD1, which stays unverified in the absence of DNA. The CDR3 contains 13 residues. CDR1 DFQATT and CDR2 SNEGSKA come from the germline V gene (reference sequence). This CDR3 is CSAGDRVDYGYTF.

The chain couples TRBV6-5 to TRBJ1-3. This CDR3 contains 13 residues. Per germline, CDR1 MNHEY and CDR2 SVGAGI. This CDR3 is CASRRVFGNTIYF.

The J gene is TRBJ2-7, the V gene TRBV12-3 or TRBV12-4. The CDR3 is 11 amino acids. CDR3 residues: CASRTGYEQYF.

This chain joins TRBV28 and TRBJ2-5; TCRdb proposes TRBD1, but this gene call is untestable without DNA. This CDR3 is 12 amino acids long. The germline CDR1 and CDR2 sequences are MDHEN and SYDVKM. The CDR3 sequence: CASSKDIETQYF.

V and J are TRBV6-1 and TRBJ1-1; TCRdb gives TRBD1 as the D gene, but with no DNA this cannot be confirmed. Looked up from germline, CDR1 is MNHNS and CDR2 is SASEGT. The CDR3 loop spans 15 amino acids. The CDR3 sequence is CASSPWGALNTEAFF.

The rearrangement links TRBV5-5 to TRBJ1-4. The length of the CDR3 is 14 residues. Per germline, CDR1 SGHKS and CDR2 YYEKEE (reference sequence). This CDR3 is CASSLFATNEKLFF.

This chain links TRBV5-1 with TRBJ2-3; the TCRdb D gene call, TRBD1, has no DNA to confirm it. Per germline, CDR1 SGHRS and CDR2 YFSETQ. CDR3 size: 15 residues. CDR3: CASSRDRVFPDTQYF. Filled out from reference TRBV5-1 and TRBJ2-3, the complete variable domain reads KAGVTQTPRYLIKTRGQQVTLSCSPISGHRSVSWYQQTPGQGLQFLFEYFSETQRNKGNFPGRFSGRQFSNSRSEMNVSTLELGDSALYLCASSRDRVFPDTQYFGPGTRLTVL.

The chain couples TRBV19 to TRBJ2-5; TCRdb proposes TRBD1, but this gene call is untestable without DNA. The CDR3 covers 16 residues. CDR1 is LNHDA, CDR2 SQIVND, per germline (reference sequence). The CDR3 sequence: CASSTPGHPDLKTQYF.

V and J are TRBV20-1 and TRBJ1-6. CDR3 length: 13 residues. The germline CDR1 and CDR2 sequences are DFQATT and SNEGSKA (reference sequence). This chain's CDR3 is CSARGHYNSPLHF.

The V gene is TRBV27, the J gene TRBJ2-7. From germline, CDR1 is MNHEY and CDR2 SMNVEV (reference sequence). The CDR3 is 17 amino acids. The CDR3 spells CASTAASPSGSSYEQYF.

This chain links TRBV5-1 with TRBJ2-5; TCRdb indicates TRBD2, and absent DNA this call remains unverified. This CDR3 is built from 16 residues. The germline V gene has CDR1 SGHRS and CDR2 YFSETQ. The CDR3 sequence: CASSLLGGAGSETQYF.

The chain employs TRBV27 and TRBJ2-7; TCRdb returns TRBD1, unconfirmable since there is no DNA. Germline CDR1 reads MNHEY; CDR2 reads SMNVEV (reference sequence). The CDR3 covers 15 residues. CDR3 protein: CASSLLPGGGYEQYF.

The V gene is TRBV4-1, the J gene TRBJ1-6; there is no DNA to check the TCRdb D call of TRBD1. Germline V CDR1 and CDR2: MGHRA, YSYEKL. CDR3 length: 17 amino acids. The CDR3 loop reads CASSLIDLLTQGSPLHF.

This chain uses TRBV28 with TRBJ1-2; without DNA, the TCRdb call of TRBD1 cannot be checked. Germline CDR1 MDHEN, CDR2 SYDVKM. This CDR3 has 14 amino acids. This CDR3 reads CASSLSGTLYGYTF.

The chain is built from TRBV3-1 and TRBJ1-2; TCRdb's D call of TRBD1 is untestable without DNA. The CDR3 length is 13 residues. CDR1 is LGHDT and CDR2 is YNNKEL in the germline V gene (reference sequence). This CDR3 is CASSRTGGDGYTF.

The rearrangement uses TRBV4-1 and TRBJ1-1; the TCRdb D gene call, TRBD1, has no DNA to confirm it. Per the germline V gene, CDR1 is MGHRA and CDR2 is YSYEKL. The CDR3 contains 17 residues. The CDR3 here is CVSSQAGPGQMNTEAFF.

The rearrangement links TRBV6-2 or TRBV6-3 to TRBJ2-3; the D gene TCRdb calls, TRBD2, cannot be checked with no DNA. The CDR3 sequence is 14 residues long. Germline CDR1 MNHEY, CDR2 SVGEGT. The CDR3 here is CASSYLGGTDTQYF.

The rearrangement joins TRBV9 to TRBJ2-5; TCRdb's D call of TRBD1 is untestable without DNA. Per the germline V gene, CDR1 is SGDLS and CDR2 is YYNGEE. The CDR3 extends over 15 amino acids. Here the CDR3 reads CASSLSGTVQETQYF.

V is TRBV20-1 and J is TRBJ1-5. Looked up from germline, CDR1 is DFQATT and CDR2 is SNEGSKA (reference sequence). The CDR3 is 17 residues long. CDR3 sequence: CSARVNPGTRQNQPQHF.